This TCR beta chain was obtained from a study of blood T cell repertoires in COVID-19. As originally analysed: Amplified reference gene primers provided the basis for estimating nucleated cell counts. The repertoire was sequenced with immunoSEQ multiplex PCR; TCRdb's copy has only in-frame clones and lacks some. D and trimming come from the DNA, and the V and J calls and clone size come from that table. The sample records hundreds of thousands of clones, 70% to 90% being singletons. V trimming: 8 bases; J trimming: 4 bases; junction bases outside the gene matches: 3. The V gene's germline CDR1 is MDHEN and CDR2 SYDVKM. The CDR3 length is 12 residues.

The TCR comes from a woman younger than 35 with acute COVID-19. V usage is TRBV28 and J usage is TRBJ1-2, with 8 bases aligning to TRBD1. Material for sequencing was PBMCs or T cells enriched from blood (not recorded which). The CDR3 sequence is CASLGQGYGYTF. The CDR3 DNA sequence: TGTGCCAGCCTCGGACAGGGCTATGGCTACACCTTC.